This TCR beta chain was sequenced in a study of T cells in Graves' hyperthyroidism and ophthalmopathy. What was amplified from RNA transcripts were TCR beta CDR3 regions. When the TCR CDR3 underwent first-round RT-PCR, the HTBI primer set was used. One entry per CDR3 protein, called by TCRdb with MiXCR from the multiplex PCR reads. This table has hundreds of thousands of distinct CDR3 sequences, 35% appearing once. Hyperthyroidism patients were newly diagnosed, had disease duration under 2 months, and were aged 18 to 65 years. It was uncontrolled infection, other autoimmune disease, pregnancy or lactation that excluded patients. The diagnostic basis comprised clinical symptoms, serum thyroxine and TRAb, thyroid ultrasound and orbital computed tomography. Extraction of PBMCs used 10 ml of fresh peripheral blood. The CDR3 has 15 residues if both end residues are counted. Comments on this clonotype: No DNA is shown, since the ends of the CDR3 on it are uncertain; the CDR3 is the one TCRdb lists.

The V call is TRBV7-5, the J call TRBJ1-1; the D segment call TRBD1 is taken from the table without a DNA check. TRBV7-5 is deemed a pseudogene. The receptor's source is a woman aged 40-49 years with Graves' hyperthyroidism. Sequencing used blood. The CDR3 is CISVPETGSRAEAFF.